This T cell receptor beta chain was identified in a study of shared clonotypes between healthy human individuals. Notes on the study in general: Estimated richness values were generally larger in naive subsets than in memory subsets.

On this clone itself: Its matching antigen is unknown.

The CDR3 extends over 14 amino acids. Trimming took 5 bases from V and 1 from J, leaving 11 bases between them. Germline V gene sequence: CDR1 SEHNR, CDR2 FQNEAQ (reference sequence). Profiling relied on immunoSEQ multiplex PCR, and the TCRdb table lists in-frame clones only, not all of them. The sample holds approximately 2.5 million clones, just over 90% seen once. Specimen: naive CD4+ T cells sorted from blood. Stated subset: CD45RA+ positively selected. This receptor was taken from a man in his late teens or twenties in good health. The genes are TRBV7-9 and TRBJ2-5; D gene ambiguous. CDR3 region: CASSLLLAQETQYF. CDR3 nucleotide sequence: TGTGCCAGCAGCCTCCTCCTGGCCCAAGAGACCCAGTACTTC.